These 2 T cell receptor beta chains were sequenced from one sample in a study of CD8+CD57+ T cells in acquired aplastic anemia. Genomic DNA was employed as the template in profiling TCR beta VDJ and CDR3. TCRdb fed the reads into MiXCR, producing one record per CDR3 protein. The table includes some 290,000 distinct CDR3 sequences, around three fifths detected once. The sample was sorted CD4+, CD8+, or CD8+CD57+ T cells (not recorded which) from PBMCs. These TCRs come from a human donor with severe aplastic anemia or a healthy control (not recorded which).

This clonotype has a handful of counts. J is TRBJ1-2 and V is TRBV11-2; TRBD1 matches at 8 bases. Germline CDR1 is SGHAT and CDR2 is FQNNGV. This CDR3 comprises 14 residues. V lost 5 bases to trimming and J lost 5 bases; unmatched junction nucleotides: 7. The CDR3 spells CASSLGQGGYGYTF. The CDR3 DNA is TGTGCCAGCAGCCTCGGACAGGGAGGATATGGCTACACCTTC.

The chain uses TRBV20-1 and TRBJ2-1; TRBD2 agrees at 12 bases. With V trimmed by 2 bases and J by 5 bases, 1 base remained unmatched. Germline V gene sequence: CDR1 DFQATT, CDR2 SNEGSKA (reference sequence). This CDR3 is built from 14 residues. The CDR3 reads CSARLAGGNNEQFF. The CDR3, as DNA: TGCAGTGCTAGACTAGCGGGGGGGAACAATGAGCAGTTCTTC.